These 14 T cell receptor beta chains originate from one sample sequenced in a study of T cell changes during pregnancy in multiple sclerosis. Method: immunoSEQ multiplex PCR; TCRdb's copy keeps in-frame clones and lacks some. The sample shows fewer than 20,000 clones, approximately 87% of them seen only once. The input for sequencing was CD8+ T cells from peripheral blood mononuclear cells, taken in the third trimester of pregnancy. These receptors were obtained from a female donor in good health, enrolled as a control in a pregnancy study.

The V and J genes are TRBV5-4 and TRBJ2-2; 7 bases align to TRBD2. The CDR3 length is 16 residues. J gave up 5 bases and V 0 bases, and 7 bases lay outside the gene matches. Germline V gene lookup returns CDR1 SGHNT and CDR2 YYREEE (reference sequence). CDR3 protein: CASSLASGERTGELFF. The CDR3 DNA sequence: TGTGCCAGCAGCTTGGCAAGCGGGGAAAGGACCGGGGAGCTGTTTTTT.

The V call is TRBV9, the J call TRBJ2-7; TRBD1 matches at 9 bases. Germline V lookup: CDR1 SGDLS, CDR2 YYNGEE. J gave up 5 bases and V 1 base, and 10 bases lay outside the gene matches. CDR3 length: 16 residues. In DNA form, the CDR3 reads TGTGCCAGCAGCGTAAGAGAGACGAGACAGGGGGACGAGCAGTACTTC. It specifies CASSVRETRQGDEQYF.

The chain employs TRBV7-9 and TRBJ2-7, with TRBD1 matching over 8 bases. V was clipped by 4 bases and J by 6 bases; unmatched bases: 8. The CDR3 sequence is 14 residues long. The germline V gene encodes CDR1 SEHNR and CDR2 FQNEAQ (reference sequence). The CDR3 spells CASSYPRQGTEQYF. DNA for the CDR3: TGTGCCAGCAGCTACCCACGACAGGGGACCGAGCAGTACTTC.

The V and J genes are TRBV5-6 and TRBJ2-7; TRBD2 agrees at 8 bases. This CDR3 has 17 amino acids. CDR1 is SGHDT and CDR2 is YYEEEE in the germline V gene. J was trimmed by 0 bases and V by 1 base; bases with no gene match: 9. The CDR3 nucleotides are TGTGCCAGCAGCTTGAGGCTAGCGGGCGGAAGCTCCTACGAGCAGTACTTC. Translating gives CASSLRLAGGSSYEQYF.

The chain employs TRBV28 and TRBJ2-7, with 8 positions matching TRBD1. The trim removed 11 bases at V and 3 bases at J, leaving 12 bases unmatched. This CDR3 region has 14 residues. Germline CDR1 MDHEN, CDR2 SYDVKM. CDR3 in amino acids: CAARVGQGNYEQYF. The CDR3 DNA reads TGTGCCGCGAGAGTAGGACAGGGCAACTACGAGCAGTACTTC.

In its sample, this clone is medium-sized (0.01 to 0.1%). This chain joins TRBV4-2 and TRBJ2-3, with TRBD2 matching over 8 bases. The CDR3 is 16 residues long. CDR1 is LGHNA, CDR2 YNFKEQ, per germline. V lost 8 bases, J lost 3 bases, and 13 bases stayed unmatched. Here the CDR3 DNA reads TGTGCCAGCGGAACCGGGGGGGAGGGCCGGACAGATACGCAGTATTTT. It is translated as CASGTGGEGRTDTQYF.

The rearrangement links TRBV14 to TRBJ2-5; the match to TRBD2 covers 11 bases. CDR1 SGHDN and CDR2 FVKESK come from the germline V gene. The trim removed 1 base at V and 3 bases at J, leaving 13 bases unmatched. The CDR3 is 19 residues long. CDR3 sequence reads: CASSQVFSGGALLEETQYF. The DNA for the CDR3 is TGTGCCAGCAGCCAAGTATTTAGCGGGGGGGCCCTTTTGGAAGAGACCCAGTACTTC.

The CDR3 region has the DNA TGTGCCAGCAGTTTATCCCGGGGGGGGACCTATAATTCACCCCTCCACTTT. It yields the protein CASSLSRGGTYNSPLHF. The chain combines TRBV27 with TRBJ1-6; tentatively, D is TRBD1 (5 bases). Germline lookup yields CDR1 MNHEY and CDR2 SMNVEV (reference sequence). This CDR3 contains 17 residues. V lost 0 bases, J lost 2 bases, and 11 bases lay in between.

V is TRBV9 and J is TRBJ1-2; D call uncertain. Trimming shortened V by 0 bases and J by 7 bases, and 10 bases separated the two germline ends. The germline CDR1 and CDR2 sequences are SGDLS and YYNGEE. The CDR3 runs 13 residues. CDR3 nucleotides: TGTGCCAGCAGCGTAGTTGATGGCTCTGGCTACACCTTC. This sequence encodes CASSVVDGSGYTF.

The gene calls are TRBV7-8 and TRBJ2-3; D is possibly TRBD1 (9 bases). V shed 5 bases and J shed 5 bases, with 20 bases lying between them. The CDR3 contains 16 residues. Looked up from germline, CDR1 is SGHVS and CDR2 is FQNEAQ. In DNA form, the CDR3 reads TGTGCCAGCAGCCCCCGGGGGGGACAGGGAAGAGATACGCAGTATTTT. Protein: CASSPRGGQGRDTQYF.

The rearrangement links TRBV7-9 to TRBJ1-4, with D uncertain. Trimming stripped 1 base from V and 4 bases from J, with 10 bases between. Germline CDR1 SEHNR, CDR2 FQNEAQ (reference sequence). This CDR3 has 15 amino acids. The DNA for the CDR3 is TGTGCCAGCAGCTTAGGGGCAGCAGATAATGAAAAACTGTTTTTT. This translates into CASSLGAADNEKLFF.

The chain employs TRBV29-1 and TRBJ2-7, with 9 bases lining up with TRBD1. Germline assignment: CDR1 SQVTM and CDR2 ANQGSEA. CDR3 length equals 12 residues. Losses at the gene ends were 7 bases for V and 2 bases for J; bases not matched to a gene: 3. This CDR3 reads CSARDRAYEQYF. CDR3 nucleotides: TGCAGCGCCCGGGACAGGGCCTACGAGCAGTACTTC.

The chain recombines TRBV29-1 with TRBJ2-1, with TRBD2 matching over 7 bases. V gave up 8 bases and J gave up 0 bases; unmatched junction bases: 7. The V gene's germline CDR1 is SQVTM and CDR2 ANQGSEA. This CDR3 is built from 14 residues. The CDR3 nucleotides are TGCAGCATCCGCGGGGGAAGCTCCTACAATGAGCAGTTCTTC. This translates into CSIRGGSSYNEQFF.

The chain joins TRBV9 to TRBJ2-2; the match to TRBD1 covers 9 bases. Germline CDR1 and CDR2: SGDLS and YYNGEE. The CDR3 totals 16 residues. The J segment lost 2 bases and the V segment lost 3 bases, leaving 5 bases of the junction unmatched. The CDR3 region has the DNA TGTGCCAGCAGCGCGAGGGGACAGGGAAACACCGGGGAGCTGTTTTTT. It codes for CASSARGQGNTGELFF. The entire variable domain, with the rest obtained from reference TRBV9 and TRBJ2-2, is as follows: DSGVTQTPKHLITATGQRVTLRCSPRSGDLSVYWYQQSLDQGLQFLIQYYNGEERAKGNILERFSAQQFPDLHSELNLSSLELGDSALYFCASSARGQGNTGELFFGEGSRLTVL.